This is a list of T cell receptor beta chains from one sample in a study of blood T cell repertoires in COVID-19. Profiled with immunoSEQ multiplex PCR; TCRdb holds only in-frame clones, not every one. The sample holds over 200,000 clones, 70% to 90% seen once. The sequencing input was PBMCs or T cells enriched from blood (not recorded which). Receptors originate from a man aged 25-40 years who had recovered from COVID-19. Each CDR3 is given with its conserved first and last residue. D genes are given only for firm matches. Clone size is stated in some rows and not others, as once, few, many or a class when expanded.

J gene | D gene | V gene | clone size | CDR3 DNA | CDR3 protein
TRBJ2-1 | - | TRBV21-1 | few | TGTGCCAGCAGCAAAACCGGACTAGCGGGAGTCATCAATGAGCAGTTCTTC | CASSKTGLAGVINEQFF
TRBJ1-2 | - | TRBV3-1/TRBV3-2 | - | TGTGCCAGCAGCCAAGACAGGGCCACTGGCTACACCTTC | CASSQDRATGYTF
TRBJ1-6 | - | TRBV5-4 | - | TGTGCCAGCACCCAGGGACTGTATAATTCACCCCTCCACTTT | CASTQGLYNSPLHF
TRBJ1-5 | - | TRBV29-1 | - | TGCAGCGTTGGCGAAGGGACGGGACTGCCCCAGCATTTT | CSVGEGTGLPQHF
TRBJ1-5 | TRBD1 | TRBV11-2 | - | TGTGCCAGCAGCCAAGAGGGGGCAGTAAATCAGCCCCAGCATTTT | CASSQEGAVNQPQHF
TRBJ2-7 | TRBD2 | TRBV6-5 | - | TGTGCCAGCAGTTACTGGGCTAGCGGGAACTACGAGCAGTACTTC | CASSYWASGNYEQYF
TRBJ1-2 | - | TRBV30 | - | TGTGCCTGGAGTGTAGGGCAGGGTGGCTACACCTTC | CAWSVGQGGYTF
TRBJ2-7 | - | TRBV5-6 | - | TGTGCCAGCAGCGCCAGAGGGATGACACAGCAGTACTTC | CASSARGMTQQYF
TRBJ1-6 | TRBD1 | TRBV19 | - | TGTGCCAGTAGTAACCGGGACAGGGTAATGAATCGTAGGTCACCCCTCCACTTT | CASSNRDRVMNRRSPLHF
TRBJ2-1 | TRBD1 | TRBV19 | - | TGTGCCAGTAGTATGGGACAGGTCTACAATGAGCAGTTCTTC | CASSMGQVYNEQFF
TRBJ2-3 | TRBD2 | TRBV5-1 | - | TGCGCCAGCAGCCCTGGGGATAGCGGGGGGACAGATACGCAGTATTTT | CASSPGDSGGTDTQYF
TRBJ2-7 | - | TRBV27 | few | TGTGCCAGCAGTTCGGTACTAGAGTCATCCCCGTACTTC | CASSSVLESSPYF
TRBJ1-5 | TRBD1 | TRBV27 | few | TGTGCCAGCAGAATGAAAACAGCTGGGACAGGGAATAGCAATCAGCCCCAGCATTTT | CASRMKTAGTGNSNQPQHF
TRBJ1-5 | - | TRBV3-1/TRBV3-2 | - | TGTGCCAGCAGCCAAGAACAGGGTAGCAATCAGCCCCAGCATTTT | CASSQEQGSNQPQHF
TRBJ2-7 | TRBD2 | TRBV7-6 | - | TGTGCCAGCAGCTCCTCGACTAGCGTCTACGAGCAGTACTTC | CASSSSTSVYEQYF
TRBJ1-2 | - | TRBV14 | - | TGTGCCAGCAGCCAAGGGGCCGGATATGGCTACACCTTC | CASSQGAGYGYTF
TRBJ1-2 | TRBD1 | TRBV6-5 | - | TGTGCCAGCAGTACCCGGACAGGTGACTATGGCTACACCTTC | CASSTRTGDYGYTF
TRBJ1-3 | - | TRBV3-1/TRBV3-2 | - | TGTGCCAGCAGCCACTCGAGCTATACTGGAAACACCATATATTTT | CASSHSSYTGNTIYF
TRBJ2-7 | - | TRBV5-5 | - | TGTGCCAGCAGCGTCGGGACTTCCTTCTACGAGCAGTACTTC | CASSVGTSFYEQYF
TRBJ1-2 | - | TRBV7-9 | - | TGTGCCAGCAGCTTAGCAGGGGCCCTCTATGGCTACACCTTC | CASSLAGALYGYTF
TRBJ1-1 | - | TRBV19 | - | TGTGCCAGTAGTATCCAGGGAAGGGAAGCTTTCTTT | CASSIQGREAFF
TRBJ1-4 | TRBD1 | TRBV30 | - | TGTGCCCTCCCCATATCAAAAACAGGGGGGAAACTGTTTTTT | CALPISKTGGKLFF
TRBJ1-2 | - | TRBV27 | - | TGTGCCAGCAGTTTAGACAGAGGCGTGGGGTCTGGCTACACCTTC | CASSLDRGVGSGYTF
TRBJ2-1 | TRBD2 | TRBV10-3 | - | TGTGCCATCAGCCTAGCGGGGGCCGACAATGAGCAGTTCTTC | CAISLAGADNEQFF
TRBJ2-2 | - | TRBV5-8 | - | TGTGCCACCCGTCGGGACTGGAGCACCGGGGAGCTGTTTTTT | CATRRDWSTGELFF
TRBJ2-5 | TRBD2 | TRBV11-3 | - | TGTGCCAGCAGCCCGGGACTAGCGGGGGGGCTTTCGGAGACCCAGTACTTC | CASSPGLAGGLSETQYF
TRBJ1-2 | TRBD1 | TRBV5-1 | - | TGCGCCAGCAGCTGGGACAGGGGGAACTATGGCTACACCTTC | CASSWDRGNYGYTF
TRBJ2-7 | TRBD1 | TRBV19 | - | TGTGCCAGTAGTATCTCCACCGGGACAGGCTACGAGCAGTACTTC | CASSISTGTGYEQYF
TRBJ1-2 | TRBD1 | TRBV2 | - | TGTGCCAGCAGGGCCGGGACAGGGGGCGGAGGCTACACCTTC | CASRAGTGGGGYTF
TRBJ1-3 | - | TRBV10-1 | - | TGCGCCAGCAGTGGTTCGAGGTCTGGAAACACCATATATTTT | CASSGSRSGNTIYF